A selection of T cell receptor beta chains follows, all from one sample in a study of lymphopenia after photon versus proton radiotherapy. Data came from immunoSEQ multiplex PCR; TCRdb stores just in-frame clones and leaves some out. The table shows about 70,000 clones, with roughly 90% occurring only once. The sequenced sample was peripheral blood, obtained from a patient treated with photon-based radiotherapy. These receptors all come from a woman in her thirties or forties with cholangiocarcinoma. Each CDR3 is given with its conserved first and last residue. The D gene is left open where the match is weak. The size entry is marked missing in some rows and otherwise reads once, few, many or a size class.

once TRBJ2-2 NA TRBV27 TGTGCCAGCAGTGCCCGGGTGCTTCGGAACACCGGGGAGCTGTTTTTT CASSARVLRNTGELFF
once TRBJ1-4 NA TRBV30 TGTGCCTGGCAATCGGGGTACTATGAAAAACTGTTTTTT CAWQSGYYEKLFF
NA TRBJ1-1 NA TRBV28 TGTGCCAGCAGTTGTAGAGGGAAGGAGAACACTGAAGCTTTCTTT CASSCRGKENTEAFF
NA TRBJ1-2 TRBD1 TRBV28 TGTGCCAGCAGTTCAGGACAGGCCTTCTATGGCTACACCTTC CASSSGQAFYGYTF
NA TRBJ1-1 NA TRBV28 TGTGCCAGCAGTTTTTATGGGGAAGCTTTCTTT CASSFYGEAFF
few TRBJ2-2 TRBD2 TRBV5-1 TGCGCCAGCAGCGGGACTAGCGGAGCCACCGGGGAGCTGTTTTTT CASSGTSGATGELFF
NA TRBJ2-1 TRBD2 TRBV27 TGTGCCAGCAGTTTCCGCGGACTAGCGGGCAATGAGCAGTTCTTC CASSFRGLAGNEQFF
NA TRBJ2-1 TRBD1 TRBV29-1 TGCAGCGTCGAAGGGACAGCGGTTAATGAGCAGTTCTTC CSVEGTAVNEQFF
NA TRBJ1-1 TRBD1 TRBV5-6 TGTGCCAGCAGCTTGGTGGCGGGACAGACCTGGGGTGCTTTCTTT CASSLVAGQTWGAFF
few TRBJ1-6 NA TRBV19 TGTGCCAGTAGTATATTTTCGTTGACCGATTCACCCCTCCACTTT CASSIFSLTDSPLHF
few TRBJ1-1 NA TRBV19 TGTGCCAGTAGTATACGAAGGCGGAACACTGAAGCTTTCTTT CASSIRRRNTEAFF
once TRBJ1-4 TRBD1 TRBV7-8 TGTGCCAGCAGCTTAGTAGGGGGACAGGGGACGGGTGAAAAACTGTTTTTT CASSLVGGQGTGEKLFF
NA TRBJ2-1 NA TRBV20-1 TGCAGTGCTAGCAATAGCAATGAGCAGTTCTTC CSASNSNEQFF
NA TRBJ2-2 TRBD1 TRBV19 TGTGCCAGTAGTTATTCGGGACAGTCCGTGGCGTCCACCGGGGAGCTGTTTTTT CASSYSGQSVASTGELFF
NA TRBJ1-5 TRBD1 TRBV11-2 TGTGCCAGCAGCTCCGGCGACAGGGGTTCTAGTCAGCCCCAGCATTTT CASSSGDRGSSQPQHF
NA TRBJ2-6 TRBD2 TRBV10-3 TGTGCCATCAGTGACCTAGCGGGTGGGGCCAACGTCCTGACTTTC CAISDLAGGANVLTF
NA TRBJ1-2 TRBD1 TRBV2 TGTGCCAGCAGTGCCCGCGGACAGGTCGGCATGGGGGGCTACACCTTC CASSARGQVGMGGYTF
NA TRBJ1-6 TRBD1 TRBV30 TGTGCCTGGAGTGTACAGGGGAATTCACCCCTCCACTTT CAWSVQGNSPLHF
NA TRBJ1-4 NA TRBV7-3 TGTGCCAGCAGCTTAGAAAAACTGTTTTTT CASSLEKLFF
NA TRBJ2-4 TRBD1 TRBV9 TGTGCCAGCGGTGGGACAGGGAACATTCAGTACTTC CASGGTGNIQYF
once TRBJ2-3 TRBD2 TRBV9 TGTGCCAGCAGCGCCCTAGCGGTTCACACAGATACGCAGTATTTT CASSALAVHTDTQYF
NA TRBJ1-1 NA TRBV14 TGTGCCAGCAGCCAAGATGTGGGAGTGAACACTGAAGCTTTCTTT CASSQDVGVNTEAFF
NA TRBJ2-7 TRBD2 TRBV10-3 TGTGCCATCAGTGACACGGGCGGGACTAGCGGGAGACACGAGCAGTACTTC CAISDTGGTSGRHEQYF